A selection of T cell receptor beta chains follows, all from one sample in a study of response to subunit inactivated influenza vaccine. TCRdb reprocessed the RT-PCR reads with MiXCR, giving one entry per CDR3 protein. This sample has roughly 500,000 distinct CDR3 sequences; approximately 15% occur once, and the top ten carry less than 4%. The material sequenced was CD4+ T cells sorted from PBMCs, taken about 23 months after vaccination. These receptors all come from a man aged 45 to 70 who received an inactivated influenza vaccine. The CDR3 runs from the conserved cysteine through the conserved F or W. D genes are given only for firm matches. For some rows the clone size is stated as once, few or many, or as a class when expanded; others skip it.

abundance	v_gene	j_gene	d_gene	CDR3aa	CDR3nt
-	TRBV20-1	TRBJ2-1	-	CSASRGDRYYNEQFF	TGCAGTGCTAGCCGGGGGGACAGGTATTACAATGAGCAGTTCTTC
few	TRBV5-1	TRBJ2-3	-	CASSEGEETDTQYF	TGCGCCAGCAGCGAGGGTGAAGAAACAGATACGCAGTATTTT
-	TRBV11-2	TRBJ2-6	-	CASSPVMNRLSGANVLTF	TGTGCCAGCAGCCCCGTGATGAACAGGCTCTCTGGGGCCAACGTCCTGACTTTC
few	TRBV6-1	TRBJ2-4	-	CASNTGRVAKNIQYF	TGTGCCAGCAATACCGGACGGGTAGCCAAAAACATTCAGTACTTC
few	TRBV7-9	TRBJ1-5	TRBD1	CASSKDRLHQHF	TGTGCCAGCAGCAAGGACAGGTTGCACCAGCATTTT
few	TRBV30	TRBJ1-6	-	CATGRSSPLHF	TGTGCCACCGGACGCAGTTCACCCCTCCACTTT
few	TRBV5-6	TRBJ2-2	-	CASSFLGELFF	TGTGCCAGCAGCTTTTTAGGGGAGCTGTTTTTT
-	TRBV30	TRBJ2-3	-	CAWSVQSAPTDTQYF	TGTGCCTGGAGTGTACAATCAGCCCCCACAGATACGCAGTATTTT
-	TRBV7-6	TRBJ2-2	-	CASSLSLAGGGELFF	TGTGCCAGCAGCTTAAGCCTAGCCGGGGGCGGGGAGCTGTTTTTT
many	TRBV18	TRBJ1-1	-	CASSPNMNTEAFF	TGTGCCAGCTCACCGAATATGAACACTGAAGCTTTCTTT
few	TRBV7-2	TRBJ2-7	TRBD2	CASSIGGGLFYEQYF	TGTGCCAGCAGCATCGGCGGGGGGTTGTTCTACGAGCAGTACTTC
few	TRBV4-3	TRBJ2-1	-	CASSQDSRTTYNEQFF	TGCGCCAGCAGCCAAGATTCGAGGACAACCTACAATGAGCAGTTCTTC
-	TRBV7-9	TRBJ2-7	-	CASSPRVETYEQYF	TGTGCCAGCAGCCCCAGGGTGGAGACTTACGAGCAGTACTTC
once	TRBV4-3	TRBJ2-7	TRBD2	CASSRQREGYEQYF	TGCGCCAGCAGCCGGCAGCGGGAGGGCTACGAGCAGTACTTC
few	TRBV7-9	TRBJ2-7	-	CASSSEGSHEQYF	TGTGCCAGCAGCTCGGAGGGTTCCCACGAGCAGTACTTC
-	TRBV6-4	TRBJ1-1	-	CASSDSGVTEAFF	TGTGCCAGCAGTGACTCAGGAGTTACTGAAGCTTTCTTT
-	TRBV6-5	TRBJ2-1	-	CASSYRLAGQYEQFF	TGTGCCAGCAGTTATAGGTTGGCAGGGCAGTATGAGCAGTTCTTC
-	TRBV6-5	TRBJ2-1	TRBD2	CASSYTGGSSYNEQFF	TGTGCCAGCAGTTACACCGGGGGGTCCTCCTACAATGAGCAGTTCTTC
-	TRBV6-2/TRBV6-3	TRBJ2-7	TRBD2	CASRILAGATYEQYF	TGTGCCAGCAGAATACTAGCGGGAGCAACCTACGAGCAGTACTTC
-	TRBV10-3	TRBJ2-1	TRBD2	CAIGAGVGNEQFF	TGTGCCATCGGGGCGGGAGTGGGCAATGAGCAGTTCTTC
-	TRBV4-3	TRBJ2-7	-	CASSQTRGGSYEQYF	TGCGCCAGCAGCCAAACCAGGGGAGGATCCTACGAGCAGTACTTC
once	TRBV6-2/TRBV6-3	TRBJ2-1	-	CASSFVHNEQFF	TGTGCCAGCAGTTTTGTTCACAATGAGCAGTTCTTC
-	TRBV5-4	TRBJ2-3	-	CASSAGTPSTDTQYF	TGTGCCAGCAGCGCCGGGACTCCTAGCACAGATACGCAGTATTTT
-	TRBV5-6	TRBJ2-1	-	CASTARGYSNEQFF	TGTGCCAGCACCGCAAGGGGATACTCCAATGAGCAGTTCTTC
many	TRBV3-1	TRBJ2-1	-	CASSRNNRGEQFF	TGTGCCAGCAGCAGGAACAATCGGGGTGAGCAGTTCTTC
many	TRBV28	TRBJ2-2	-	CATLGVTNTGELFF	TGTGCCACCCTGGGGGTTACGAACACCGGGGAGCTGTTTTTT
-	TRBV20-1	TRBJ2-2	-	CSASLQGTGELFF	TGCAGTGCGAGTCTGCAGGGGACCGGGGAGCTGTTTTTT